A single sample is the source of the 10 T cell receptor beta chains below, sequenced in a study of technical replicates of blood from several donors. Only in-frame clones appear in the TCRdb table, and some are missing; sequencing was by immunoSEQ multiplex PCR. The table has around 50,000 clones, more than 95% seen once; the top ten hold 0.39%. Sample: T cells isolated from PBMCs. The receptor source for this set is a human donor in good health.

The chain joins TRBV19 to TRBJ2-7; D not certain. Germline-derived CDR1 and CDR2 are LNHDA and SQIVND (reference sequence). Trimming removed 4 bases from V and 3 bases from J, with 10 bases in between. The CDR3 length is 13 residues. The CDR3 DNA follows: TGTGCCAGTAGTACCGGGTCCTACTACGAGCAGTACTTC. This encodes CASSTGSYYEQYF.

This clone was seen once. The chain joins TRBV5-1 to TRBJ2-7; D remains ambiguous. The CDR3 consists of 14 residues. Trimming took off 0 bases at V and 7 bases at J, with 14 bases between the two ends. CDR1 and CDR2 from the germline V gene are SGHRS and YFSETQ. CDR3 bases: TGCGCCAGCAGCTTGGGCGGCCTTGGGTGGGAGCAGTACTTC. This gives the protein CASSLGGLGWEQYF.

The V gene is TRBV5-1, the J gene TRBJ2-5, with D tentatively TRBD2 (6 bases). The CDR3 sequence is 13 residues long. CDR1 and CDR2 from the germline V gene are SGHRS and YFSETQ. V dropped 4 bases and J dropped 3 bases, with 10 bases sitting between them. DNA of the CDR3: TGCGCCAGCAGCCTCAGGAGGGAAGAGACCCAGTACTTC. It codes for CASSLRREETQYF.

The V and J genes are TRBV6-1 and TRBJ2-7, with D possibly being TRBD1 (6 bases). This CDR3 has 14 residues. Germline CDR1 and CDR2: MNHNS and SASEGT. Trimming left V 2 bases short and J 6 bases short, with 14 bases between. CDR3 region: CASSEYRTDSEQYF. As DNA, the CDR3 is TGTGCCAGCAGTGAATACAGGACAGACAGCGAGCAGTACTTC.

V is TRBV7-8 and J is TRBJ1-5; unclear D gene. This CDR3 has 13 amino acids. V lost 6 bases to trimming and J lost 4 bases, with 10 bases between them. In germline, CDR1 is SGHVS, CDR2 FQNEAQ. Here the CDR3 DNA reads TGTGCCAGCAGTAAGGGCGGGAATCAGCCCCAGCATTTT. Residues: CASSKGGNQPQHF.

The rearrangement joins TRBV6-5 to TRBJ1-2; D gene unclear. V dropped 8 bases and J dropped 5 bases, with 18 bases sitting between them. The germline gives CDR1 MNHEY, CDR2 SVGAGI. The CDR3 is made up of 14 amino acids. The CDR3 DNA sequence: TGTGCCAGCGGCCCCGAGACAACGACATATGGCTACACCTTC. Translated, it gives CASGPETTTYGYTF.

This chain connects TRBV19 to TRBJ1-1, with 7 nucleotides matching TRBD1. Trimming took 6 bases from V and 5 from J; bases not matched to a gene: 6. Germline V gives CDR1 LNHDA, CDR2 SQIVND (reference sequence). The CDR3 has 13 residues. The CDR3 loop reads CASRTGVGTEAFF. The CDR3 region has the DNA TGTGCCAGTAGAACAGGGGTTGGGACTGAAGCTTTCTTT.

The chain uses TRBV11-2 and TRBJ1-2, with 10 bases identical to TRBD1. The CDR3 has 14 amino acids. Germline V gene lookup returns CDR1 SGHAT and CDR2 FQNNGV. V shed 7 bases and J 5 bases; nucleotides not matched to a gene: 7. CDR3 DNA: TGTGCCAGCACCTGGACAGGGGGGCCTTATGGCTACACCTTC. Translating gives CASTWTGGPYGYTF.

The genes are TRBV5-6 and TRBJ2-7; 11 bases are a match to TRBD2. The CDR3 length is 19 residues. Germline V lookup: CDR1 SGHDT, CDR2 YYEEEE. The J segment lost 5 bases and the V segment lost 4 bases, leaving 20 bases of the junction unmatched. The CDR3 is CASSAWVAGGSQFPHEQYF. DNA of the CDR3: TGTGCCAGCAGCGCCTGGGTAGCGGGAGGGAGCCAGTTCCCCCACGAGCAGTACTTC.

The genes are TRBV5-4 and TRBJ1-2; D remains unclear. The ends were cut back, 6 bases at V and 6 bases at J, with 9 bases in the middle. The CDR3 sequence is 11 residues long. Germline loops: CDR1 SGHNT, CDR2 YYREEE (reference sequence). The CDR3 DNA follows: TGTGCCAGCAAAGAGGGTAATGGCTACACCTTC. Residues: CASKEGNGYTF.